This record covers a single TCR beta chain. These data originate in a study of blood T cell repertoires in COVID-19. Study details: The cDNA or gDNA used as material had been derived from T cells, B-cell-depleted T cells, or PBMCs.

In the original processing: Nucleated cell number was recorded as an estimate derived from reference gene primer amplification. Repertoires were generated with immunoSEQ multiplex PCR, while TCRdb's copy carries only in-frame clones and drops some. The D gene and trimming were derived from the DNA, and the V and J assignments and clone size from that table. The data show about 430,000 clones, around nine tenths seen once. Enrollees, roughly 18 to 89 years old, lived in 24 US areas. Cohorts were determined from participant-reported clinical history. Sequenced input: PBMCs or T cells enriched from blood (not recorded which). The source is a woman aged 18-29 years who had been exposed to COVID-19.

CDR3 nucleotides: TGTGCCAGCAGTCCAGCTGGGACTAGGGCTAATGAGCAGTTCTTC. Translated, it gives CASSPAGTRANEQFF. The rearrangement links TRBV28 to TRBJ2-1; 8 nucleotides align to TRBD2. The CDR3 consists of 15 residues. V was pared by 5 bases and J by 7 bases, with 10 bases of the junction left unmatched. Germline loops: CDR1 MDHEN, CDR2 SYDVKM.